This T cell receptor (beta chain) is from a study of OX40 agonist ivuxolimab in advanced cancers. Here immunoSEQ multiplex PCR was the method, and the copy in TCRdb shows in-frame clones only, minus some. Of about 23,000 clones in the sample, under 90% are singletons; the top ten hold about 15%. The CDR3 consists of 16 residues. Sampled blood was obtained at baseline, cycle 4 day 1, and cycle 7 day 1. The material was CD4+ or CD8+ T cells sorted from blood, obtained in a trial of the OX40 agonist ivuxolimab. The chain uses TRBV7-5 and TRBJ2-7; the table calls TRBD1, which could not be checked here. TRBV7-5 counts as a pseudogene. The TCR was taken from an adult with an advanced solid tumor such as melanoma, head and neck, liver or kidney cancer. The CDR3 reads CARSLSPGQDSYEQYF. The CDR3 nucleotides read TGTGCCAGAAGCTTGTCCCCGGGACAGGACTCCTACGAGCAGTACTTC.